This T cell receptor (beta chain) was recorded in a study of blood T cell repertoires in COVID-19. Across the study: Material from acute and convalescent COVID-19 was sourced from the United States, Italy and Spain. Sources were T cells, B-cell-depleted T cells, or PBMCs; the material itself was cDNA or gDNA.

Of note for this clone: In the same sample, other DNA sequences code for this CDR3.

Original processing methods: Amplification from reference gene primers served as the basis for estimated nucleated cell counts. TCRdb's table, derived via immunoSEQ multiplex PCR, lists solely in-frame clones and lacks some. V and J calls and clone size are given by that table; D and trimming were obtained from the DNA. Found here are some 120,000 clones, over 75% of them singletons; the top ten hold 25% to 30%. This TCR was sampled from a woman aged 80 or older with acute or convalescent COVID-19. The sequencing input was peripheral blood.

CDR3 residues: CASSLDRNTEAFF. The CDR3 nucleotides read TGTGCCAGCAGTCTTGACAGGAACACTGAAGCTTTCTTT. The chain employs TRBV2 and TRBJ1-1, with D maybe TRBD1 (5 bases). The CDR3 runs to 13 residues. Germline CDR1 reads SNHLY; CDR2 reads FYNNEI. Trimming removed 5 bases from V and 1 base from J, with 8 bases in between.